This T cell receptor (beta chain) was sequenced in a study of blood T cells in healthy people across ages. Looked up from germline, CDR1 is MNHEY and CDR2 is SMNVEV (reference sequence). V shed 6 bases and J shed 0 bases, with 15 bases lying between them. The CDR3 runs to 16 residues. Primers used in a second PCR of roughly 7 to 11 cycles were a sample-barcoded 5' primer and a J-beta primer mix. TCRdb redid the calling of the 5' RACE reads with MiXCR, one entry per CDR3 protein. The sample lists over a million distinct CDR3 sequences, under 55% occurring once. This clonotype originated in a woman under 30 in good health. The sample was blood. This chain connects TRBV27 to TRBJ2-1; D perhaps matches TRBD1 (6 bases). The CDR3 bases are TGTGCCAGCAGACTCCTCGGACAGAGCTCCTACAATGAGCAGTTCTTC. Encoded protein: CASRLLGQSSYNEQFF.